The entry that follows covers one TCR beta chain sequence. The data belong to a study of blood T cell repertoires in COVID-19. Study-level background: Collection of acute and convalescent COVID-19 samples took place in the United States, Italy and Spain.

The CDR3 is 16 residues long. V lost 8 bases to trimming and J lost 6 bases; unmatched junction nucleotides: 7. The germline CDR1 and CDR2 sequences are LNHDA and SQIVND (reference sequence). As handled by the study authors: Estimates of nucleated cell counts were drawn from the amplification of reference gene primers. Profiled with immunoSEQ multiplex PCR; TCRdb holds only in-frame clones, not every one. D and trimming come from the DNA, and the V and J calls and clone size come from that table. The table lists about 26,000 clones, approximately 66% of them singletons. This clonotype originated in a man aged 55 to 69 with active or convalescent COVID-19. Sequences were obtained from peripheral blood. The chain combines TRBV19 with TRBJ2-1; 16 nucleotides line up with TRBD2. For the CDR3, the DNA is TGTGCCAGTTCCGGGACTAGCGGGAGGGCACCCAATGAGCAGTTCTTC. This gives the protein CASSGTSGRAPNEQFF.